These 30 T cell receptor beta chains came from one sample sequenced in a study of blood T cell repertoires in COVID-19. Using immunoSEQ multiplex PCR, the repertoire was profiled, and TCRdb retains in-frame clones only, with some absent. The table records around 200,000 clones, roughly 86% of them present only once. Sequencing used peripheral blood. The receptors here all came from a man between 40 and 49 years old with active or convalescent COVID-19.

V usage is TRBV11-2 and J usage is TRBJ2-3; D gene uncertain. Germline CDR1 is SGHAT and CDR2 is FQNNGV. The V end was cut by 1 base, the J end by 4 bases, with 6 bases between. This CDR3 is built from 13 residues. The chain's CDR3 is CASSLGTADTQYF. Written as DNA, the CDR3 is TGTGCCAGCAGCTTAGGAACAGCAGATACGCAGTATTTT.

A note on this clone: Other DNA sequences in this sample translate to the same CDR3. The CDR3 sequence is CASSLGQGYGYTF. The CDR3 bases are TGTGCCAGCAGCCTAGGACAGGGCTATGGCTACACCTTC. V usage is TRBV7-9 and J usage is TRBJ1-2, with 8 positions matching TRBD1. Germline CDR1 reads SEHNR; CDR2 reads FQNEAQ (reference sequence). Trimming at V came to 5 bases and at J to 4 bases, leaving 3 bases not matched to a gene. The CDR3 runs to 13 residues.

The chain joins TRBV5-1 to TRBJ2-1; 12 nucleotides line up with TRBD2. V lost 2 bases, J lost 10 bases, and 16 bases stayed unmatched. CDR1 is SGHRS and CDR2 is YFSETQ in the germline V gene. The CDR3 covers 18 residues. CDR3 in amino acids: CASSFMLAGGIYNREQFF. DNA of the CDR3: TGCGCCAGCAGCTTCATGCTAGCGGGGGGGATCTACAATCGGGAGCAGTTCTTC.

The CDR3 is CASSLMGQGNSPLHF. The CDR3 DNA reads TGTGCCAGCAGCTTAATGGGACAGGGAAATTCACCCCTCCACTTT. The chain recombines TRBV7-2 with TRBJ1-6; 9 bases match TRBD1. The germline CDR1 and CDR2 sequences are SGHTA and FQGNSA. V lost 2 bases and J lost 7; bases outside the gene matches: 3. CDR3 length: 15 amino acids.

CDR3 sequence (DNA): TGTGCCAGCAGCCGCGAAGTAGCGGGGGGCGGAAGGGAGACCCAGTACTTC. Amino acid sequence: CASSREVAGGGRETQYF. The rearrangement joins TRBV5-4 to TRBJ2-5; 10 positions agree with TRBD2. V was clipped by 4 bases and J by 5 bases; unmatched bases: 14. The V gene's germline CDR1 is SGHNT and CDR2 YYREEE (reference sequence). CDR3 length: 17 residues. The full variable domain, its missing parts supplied by reference TRBV5-4 and TRBJ2-5, is ETGVTQSPTHLIKTRGQQVTLRCSSQSGHNTVSWYQQALGQGPQFIFQYYREEENGRGNFPPRFSGLQFPNYSSELNVNALELDDSALYLCASSREVAGGGRETQYFGPGTRLLVL.

This clone was counted between two and nine times. The gene calls are TRBV19 and TRBJ2-7; maybe TRBD2 (5 bases). The CDR3 runs to 16 residues. The germline V and J ends were trimmed by 3 bases and 6 bases, with 21 bases remaining between them. CDR1 and CDR2 from the germline V gene are LNHDA and SQIVND (reference sequence). The CDR3 loop is CASSISGNSLSSEQYF. Written as DNA, the CDR3 is TGTGCCAGTAGTATCTCCGGGAATTCCTTATCCAGCGAGCAGTACTTC.

V usage is TRBV4-3 and J usage is TRBJ1-2; 7 nucleotides align to TRBD1. CDR1 and CDR2 from the germline V gene are LGHNA and YSLEER. After removal of 5 bases from V and 7 bases from J, the junction contained 7 bases not matched to a gene. The CDR3 spans 13 residues. This chain's CDR3 is CASSEQGLGGYTF. The CDR3 nucleotides read TGCGCCAGCAGCGAACAGGGGTTGGGTGGCTACACCTTC.

The rearrangement joins TRBV30 to TRBJ1-1; unclear D gene. The CDR3 covers 14 residues. Trimming removed 2 bases at V and 1 base at J, with 11 bases between. Germline V CDR1 and CDR2: GTSNPN, SVGIG (reference sequence). The DNA for the CDR3 is TGTGCCTGGAGTCGGGAGACGGAGAACACTGAAGCTTTCTTT. Its protein is CAWSRETENTEAFF.

The chain links TRBV7-8 to TRBJ1-5, with D perhaps TRBD1 (6 bases). V was trimmed by 1 base and J by 6 bases, leaving 10 bases between them. The CDR3 covers 14 residues. Germline assignment: CDR1 SGHVS and CDR2 FQNEAQ. CDR3 sequence reads: CASSLVRGGQPQHF. The DNA for the CDR3 is TGTGCCAGCAGCTTAGTTAGGGGGGGTCAGCCCCAGCATTTT. The complete variable domain, with remaining parts taken from reference TRBV7-8 and TRBJ1-5, reads GAGVSQSPRYKVAKRGQDVALRCDPISGHVSLFWYQQALGQGPEFLTYFQNEAQLDKSGLPSDRFFAERPEGSVSTLKIQRTQQEDSAVYLCASSLVRGGQPQHFGDGTRLSIL.

This clone came up a few times. This rearrangement joins TRBV7-9 to TRBJ2-7; TRBD1 aligns across 10 bases. Germline values: CDR1 SEHNR, CDR2 FQNEAQ (reference sequence). CDR3 size: 14 residues. Trimming removed 5 bases from V and 2 bases from J; junction bases left unmatched: 3. DNA for the CDR3: TGTGCCAGCAGCCGGACAGGGGGGCCCTACGAGCAGTACTTC. Protein product: CASSRTGGPYEQYF. Drawing the rest from reference TRBV7-9 and TRBJ2-7, the complete variable domain is DTGVSQNPRHKITKRGQNVTFRCDPISEHNRLYWYRQTLGQGPEFLTYFQNEAQLEKSRLLSDRFSAERPKGSFSTLEIQRTEQGDSAMYLCASSRTGGPYEQYFGPGTRLTVT.

This clone was recorded a few times. This chain uses TRBV20-1 with TRBJ1-2; D gene ambiguous. In germline, CDR1 is DFQATT, CDR2 SNEGSKA (reference sequence). The CDR3 totals 11 residues. Trimming took off 1 base at V and 6 bases at J, with 6 bases between the two ends. The CDR3 sequence: CSARGVDGYTF. CDR3 in DNA: TGCAGTGCTAGAGGCGTAGATGGCTACACCTTC.

This clone was observed once. This chain uses TRBV3-1 (or the pseudogene TRBV3-2) with TRBJ1-2; D is undetermined. Looked up from germline, CDR1 is LGHDT and CDR2 is YNNKEL (reference sequence). This CDR3 has 12 amino acids. Trimming left V 1 base short and J 6 bases short, with 6 bases between. CDR3 bases: TGTGCCAGCAGCCAAGGCGGGGATGGCTACACCTTC. It encodes CASSQGGDGYTF.

For the CDR3, the DNA is TGTGCCAGCAGCACACGACTAGCGGGGCAAGAGACCCAGTACTTC. It encodes CASSTRLAGQETQYF. The gene calls are TRBV7-9 and TRBJ2-5; 11 bases fit TRBD2. CDR3 length: 15 residues. Losses at the gene ends were 5 bases for V and 2 bases for J; bases not matched to a gene: 4. CDR1 is SEHNR and CDR2 is FQNEAQ in the germline V gene (reference sequence).

The V gene is TRBV7-2, the J gene TRBJ1-6; 9 positions agree with TRBD1. Trimming removed 5 bases from V and 6 bases from J; junction bases left unmatched: 5. The CDR3 consists of 15 residues. Germline values: CDR1 SGHTA, CDR2 FQGNSA. DNA for the CDR3: TGTGCCAGCAGCGGGGGACAGGGTCCTAATTCACCCCTCCACTTT. This encodes CASSGGQGPNSPLHF.

A single count supports this clone. The rearrangement joins TRBV4-1 to TRBJ1-4; D gene unclear. This CDR3 is built from 15 residues. Trimming removed 0 bases from V and 8 bases from J, with 13 bases in between. The V gene's germline CDR1 is MGHRA and CDR2 YSYEKL. The DNA of the CDR3 is TGCGCCAGCAGCCAAGAGGGGAGGGATTCGGAAAAACTGTTTTTT. Translating it yields CASSQEGRDSEKLFF.

V gene TRBV5-1 combines with J gene TRBJ2-1, with 12 bases lining up with TRBD2. The CDR3 totals 18 residues. Losses at the gene ends were 2 bases for V and 0 bases for J; bases not matched to a gene: 6. Germline V CDR1 and CDR2: SGHRS, YFSETQ. The CDR3 nucleotides are TGCGCCAGCAGCTTAGGACTAGCGGGGCCATACTCCTACAATGAGCAGTTCTTC. Its protein is CASSLGLAGPYSYNEQFF.

This clone occurred a few times. The rearrangement uses TRBV5-4 and TRBJ1-6, with D possibly matching TRBD1 (5 bases). The CDR3 contains 15 residues. Germline V gene sequence: CDR1 SGHNT, CDR2 YYREEE (reference sequence). V shed 2 bases and J shed 7 bases, with 13 bases lying between them. The CDR3 sequence: CASSFGGTTNSPLHF. In DNA form, the CDR3 reads TGTGCCAGCAGCTTCGGGGGGACGACAAATTCACCCCTCCACTTT.

The chain has TRBV24-1 and TRBJ1-2, with 7 bases fitting TRBD1. Germline values: CDR1 KGHDR, CDR2 SFDVKD. The CDR3 has 21 amino acids. V lost 2 bases and J lost 5; bases outside the gene matches: 25. The CDR3 here is CATSDSSSLRGQDLGRYGYTF. CDR3 in DNA: TGTGCCACCAGTGATTCCTCGTCTCTTAGGGGGCAAGATCTTGGGAGATATGGCTACACCTTC.

The rearrangement joins TRBV5-1 to TRBJ2-7; 7 nucleotides agree with TRBD2. Germline V CDR1 and CDR2: SGHRS, YFSETQ. The trim removed 2 bases at V and 3 bases at J, leaving 2 bases unmatched. This CDR3 contains 13 residues. CDR3 protein: CASSLAGHYEQYF. DNA of the CDR3: TGCGCCAGCAGCTTAGCGGGGCACTACGAGCAGTACTTC.

The chain uses TRBV7-3 and TRBJ2-7, with unresolved D. Trimming removed 5 bases from V and 3 bases from J, with 38 bases in between. Germline V gene sequence: CDR1 SGHTA, CDR2 FQGTGA. This CDR3 contains 22 residues. DNA of the CDR3: TGTGCCAGCAGCCTGACAACCGTTCCGCCCCTGATCAGGCCACCTTTCCGCTACGAGCAGTACTTC. Its translation: CASSLTTVPPLIRPPFRYEQYF.

The rearrangement uses TRBV5-1 and TRBJ2-5, with 10 bases matching TRBD1. Trimming cost V 5 bases and J 5 bases; bases outside gene matches: 9. Germline V gene data show CDR1 as SGHRS and CDR2 as YFSETQ. This CDR3 is 15 amino acids long. The CDR3 coding sequence is TGCGCCAGCAGTGATGGGACAGGGGCAGGGGAGACCCAGTACTTC. Translated, it gives CASSDGTGAGETQYF.

The chain uses TRBV5-1 and TRBJ2-5, with 7 bases identical to TRBD1. With V trimmed by 4 bases and J by 0 bases, 6 bases remained unmatched. This CDR3 contains 15 residues. Per germline, CDR1 SGHRS and CDR2 YFSETQ. The CDR3 DNA reads as TGCGCCAGCAGCGCCGGGACAGCCCACCAAGAGACCCAGTACTTC. Protein: CASSAGTAHQETQYF.

V gene TRBV30 combines with J gene TRBJ2-3, with D maybe TRBD1 (5 bases). This CDR3 contains 12 residues. Trimming stripped 3 bases from V and 4 bases from J, with 8 bases between. Germline CDR1 GTSNPN, CDR2 SVGIG (reference sequence). This CDR3 is CAWRGPADTQYF. DNA for the CDR3: TGTGCCTGGAGGGGGCCGGCAGATACGCAGTATTTT.

J is TRBJ1-1 and V is TRBV5-6; possibly TRBD1 for D (5 bases). The CDR3 is made up of 14 amino acids. Per the germline V gene, CDR1 is SGHDT and CDR2 is YYEEEE. The germline V and J ends were trimmed by 2 bases and 4 bases, with 12 bases remaining between them. The CDR3 region has the DNA TGTGCCAGCAGCTTCAGGGTTTTACCCACTGAAGCTTTCTTT. It codes for CASSFRVLPTEAFF.

This clone was recorded once. J is TRBJ2-5 and V is TRBV13; D is undetermined. V lost 7 bases, J lost 2 bases, and 5 bases lay in between. Germline CDR1 is PRHDT and CDR2 is FYEKMQ (reference sequence). The CDR3 has 11 amino acids. In DNA form, the CDR3 reads TGTGCCAGCACTTTTCAAGAGACCCAGTACTTC. This codes for CASTFQETQYF.

This clone is a singleton in its sample. The gene calls are TRBV30 and TRBJ1-2; D gene unclear. V gave up 0 bases and J gave up 6 bases, with 11 bases separating them. CDR3 length: 13 residues. From germline, CDR1 is GTSNPN and CDR2 SVGIG (reference sequence). The CDR3 is CAWSVRRGDGYTF. CDR3 nucleotides: TGTGCCTGGAGTGTACGGCGGGGAGATGGCTACACCTTC.

This chain joins TRBV9 and TRBJ2-1; 7 bases fit TRBD1. Germline V gene sequence: CDR1 SGDLS, CDR2 YYNGEE. The J segment lost 3 bases and the V segment lost 3 bases, leaving 3 bases of the junction unmatched. The CDR3 is made up of 14 amino acids. The CDR3 here is CASSAGQDYNEQFF. The CDR3 DNA reads TGTGCCAGCAGCGCCGGACAGGACTACAATGAGCAGTTCTTC.

In nucleotides, the CDR3 is TGTGCCAGCATGGAGAATAAGAACACTGAAGCTTTCTTT. Amino acids: CASMENKNTEAFF. The rearrangement uses TRBV28 and TRBJ1-1; D uncertain. Trimming shortened V by 7 bases and J by 1 base, and 10 bases separated the two germline ends. CDR1 MDHEN and CDR2 SYDVKM come from the germline V gene. CDR3 length: 13 amino acids.

The rearrangement joins TRBV28 to TRBJ1-6; the match to TRBD1 covers 8 bases. The length of the CDR3 is 15 residues. Trimming took 6 bases from V and 5 from J; bases not matched to a gene: 6. Germline CDR1 and CDR2: MDHEN and SYDVKM. CDR3 DNA sequence: TGTGCCAGCAGAGAGCAGGGGGCGAATAATTCACCCCTCCACTTT. Translation: CASREQGANNSPLHF.

This chain connects TRBV2 to TRBJ1-1; 8 bases match TRBD1. Germline loops: CDR1 SNHLY, CDR2 FYNNEI. The CDR3 has 13 amino acids. The V gene end was trimmed by 3 bases and the J gene end by 7 bases; junction bases not matched to a gene: 4. The CDR3 nucleotides are TGTGCCAGCAGTGACAGGGGGCTAATTGAAGCTTTCTTT. Its translation is CASSDRGLIEAFF.